One and the same sample provided the 28 T cell receptor beta chains below, sequenced in a study of T cells in Graves' hyperthyroidism and ophthalmopathy. Amplified regions were TCR beta CDR3 sequences from RNA transcripts. A set of HTBI primers served as the primers for a first-round RT-PCR of the TCR CDR3. TCRdb re-called the multiplex PCR reads with MiXCR, one entry per CDR3 protein. The table has fewer than 800,000 distinct CDR3 sequences, about a sixth seen once. Sequencing was done on a sample of blood. The receptors derive from a man between 18 and 35 years old with Graves' hyperthyroidism.

Ten or more counts support this clonotype. The V gene is TRBV28, the J gene TRBJ2-2; D may be TRBD2 (5 bases). This CDR3 is built from 14 residues. With 11 bases removed from V and 2 bases from J, the gap between germline ends came to 15 bases. CDR1 is MDHEN and CDR2 is SYDVKM in the germline V gene. The CDR3 DNA reads as TGTGCCGAACGGGCTAGCAGTAACACCGGGGAGCTGTTTTTT. It translates to CAERASSNTGELFF.

This clonotype was found a few times. The V gene is TRBV7-8, the J gene TRBJ2-5; 8 positions match TRBD1. Germline CDR1 SGHVS, CDR2 FQNEAQ. After removal of 1 base from V and 7 bases from J, the junction contained 5 bases not matched to a gene. The CDR3 has 14 residues. CDR3 sequence (DNA): TGTGCCAGCAGCTTAGGCAGGGGGCGAGGGACCCAGTACTTC. Amino acids: CASSLGRGRGTQYF.

This clonotype was seen ten or more times. This rearrangement joins TRBV24-1 to TRBJ2-1; 9 nucleotides align to TRBD1. The CDR3 totals 17 residues. Germline loops: CDR1 KGHDR, CDR2 SFDVKD. Germline trimming cut 5 bases from V and 1 base from J; bases unmatched to any gene: 8. Here the CDR3 DNA reads TGTGCCACCAGTGGCCCCCCGGACAGGGGATCCTACAATGAGCAGTTCTTC. It specifies CATSGPPDRGSYNEQFF.

There are a few counts of this clonotype. This rearrangement joins TRBV7-9 to TRBJ2-7; no reliable D call. Germline CDR1 reads SEHNR; CDR2 reads FQNEAQ (reference sequence). The germline V and J ends were trimmed by 4 bases and 4 bases, with 14 bases remaining between them. This CDR3 is built from 14 residues. The CDR3 DNA reads TGTGCCAGCAGCTCTATGGGCCTCGGGTACGAGCAGTACTTC. Translating it yields CASSSMGLGYEQYF.

Many counts were recorded for this clonotype. The chain is built from TRBV12-3 or TRBV12-4 and TRBJ2-7; a weak D match, TRBD2 (7 bases). The CDR3 is 15 residues long. With 7 bases removed from V and 3 bases from J, the gap between germline ends came to 19 bases. The CDR3 spells CASTPGEGGIYEQYF. DNA for the CDR3: TGTGCCAGCACTCCGGGGGAGGGGGGTATCTACGAGCAGTACTTC.

This clonotype was seen ten or more times. The rearrangement links TRBV20-1 to TRBJ2-2; TRBD2 agrees at 10 bases. V gave up 0 bases and J gave up 6 bases; unmatched junction bases: 4. Per germline, CDR1 DFQATT and CDR2 SNEGSKA (reference sequence). The CDR3 extends over 15 amino acids. The chain's CDR3 is CSARDLAGAAGELFF. CDR3 DNA: TGCAGTGCTAGAGATCTAGCGGGAGCTGCCGGGGAGCTGTTTTTT.

This clonotype was counted only a few times. The chain combines TRBV20-1 with TRBJ2-7, with 13 bases lining up with TRBD2. The CDR3 contains 14 residues. The germline V gene encodes CDR1 DFQATT and CDR2 SNEGSKA (reference sequence). The J segment lost 5 bases and the V segment lost 8 bases, leaving 9 bases of the junction unmatched. The CDR3 region is CSLARLAGGHEQYF. The CDR3 region has the DNA TGCAGTTTGGCCCGACTAGCGGGAGGCCACGAGCAGTACTTC.

This clonotype was recorded many times. The chain is built from TRBV2 and TRBJ2-3, with 7 bases aligning to TRBD1. Germline V gene data show CDR1 as SNHLY and CDR2 as FYNNEI. V lost 6 bases to trimming and J lost 5 bases; unmatched junction nucleotides: 8. CDR3 length: 14 residues. CDR3 sequence reads: CASRTRTGIDTQYF. The CDR3 DNA sequence: TGTGCCAGCAGGACCAGGACAGGCATAGATACGCAGTATTTT.

At least ten counts were recorded for this clonotype. The chain is built from TRBV2 and TRBJ2-5; 9 bases map to TRBD1. J was trimmed by 5 bases and V by 8 bases; bases with no gene match: 6. The length of the CDR3 is 13 residues. In germline, CDR1 is SNHLY, CDR2 FYNNEI. The CDR3 DNA reads as TGTGCCAGCCTACAGGGGGCAGGGGAGACCCAGTACTTC. Its protein is CASLQGAGETQYF. The complete variable domain, with remaining parts taken from reference TRBV2 and TRBJ2-5, reads EPEVTQTPSHQVTQMGQEVILRCVPISNHLYFYWYRQILGQKVEFLVSFYNNEISEKSEIFDDQFSVERPDGSNFTLKIRSTKLEDSAMYFCASLQGAGETQYFGPGTRLLVL.

V gene TRBV28 combines with J gene TRBJ2-1, with D perhaps TRBD2 (6 bases). Looked up from germline, CDR1 is MDHEN and CDR2 is SYDVKM. The CDR3 covers 17 residues. The V end was cut by 5 bases, the J end by 3 bases, with 20 bases between. The chain's CDR3 is CASSPPLGGDFYNEQFF. The DNA for the CDR3 is TGTGCCAGCAGTCCCCCTTTGGGGGGAGATTTCTACAATGAGCAGTTCTTC.

This clonotype was observed a few times. The CDR3 DNA is TGTGCCAGCAGCCAAGAGAGGCACTCCTACGAGCAGTACTTC. This encodes CASSQERHSYEQYF. The rearrangement joins TRBV3-1 to TRBJ2-7, with D unclear. V shed 0 bases and J shed 0 bases, with 6 bases lying between them. The CDR3 consists of 14 residues. Looked up from germline, CDR1 is LGHDT and CDR2 is YNNKEL (reference sequence).

This clonotype was counted many times. The chain employs TRBV3-1 and TRBJ2-3, with TRBD2 matching over 7 bases. After removal of 0 bases from V and 4 bases from J, the junction contained 4 bases not matched to a gene. The CDR3 extends over 15 amino acids. Germline CDR1 reads LGHDT; CDR2 reads YNNKEL (reference sequence). DNA for the CDR3: TGTGCCAGCAGCCAAGACGGGAGGAGGGCAGATACGCAGTATTTT. Amino acid sequence: CASSQDGRRADTQYF.

The V call is TRBV7-8, the J call TRBJ2-2; 12 nucleotides line up with TRBD2. The germline V gene encodes CDR1 SGHVS and CDR2 FQNEAQ. V gave up 2 bases and J gave up 4 bases; unmatched junction bases: 11. There are 19 residues in the CDR3. The CDR3 coding sequence is TGTGCCAGCAGCTTATGGTCTCTAGCGGGAGGGCCGGGCACCGGGGAGCTGTTTTTT. Translation gives CASSLWSLAGGPGTGELFF.

This clonotype was observed at least ten times. Germline and junction disagree at one end, which may indicate a read error. This chain connects TRBV2 to TRBJ1-1; no clear D gene. CDR3 length: 15 amino acids. Germline values: CDR1 SNHLY, CDR2 FYNNEI. CDR3 coding DNA: TGTGCCAGCAGTGAATGGGTTGGGGAGAACCCTGAAGCTTTCTTT. Protein sequence: CASSEWVGENPEAFF.

Ten or more counts support this clonotype. The rearrangement joins TRBV25-1 to TRBJ1-1; the D gene is possibly TRBD1 (5 bases). The CDR3 is made up of 16 amino acids. Germline V gives CDR1 MGHDK, CDR2 SYGVNS. V lost 5 bases and J lost 3, with 19 bases in between. The CDR3 DNA is TGTGCCAGCAGTAGTAGCCCCTACTTGGGGGACACTGAAGCTTTCTTT. Translating gives CASSSSPYLGDTEAFF.

In its sample, this clonotype was seen a few times. J is TRBJ1-1 and V is TRBV29-1; the D is unclear. Germline CDR1 and CDR2: SQVTM and ANQGSEA. There are 11 residues in the CDR3. The chain's CDR3 is CAAGLGTEAFF. In DNA, the CDR3 is TGCGCGGCGGGGTTGGGGACTGAAGCTTTCTTT. Drawing the rest from reference TRBV29-1 and TRBJ1-1, the complete variable domain is SAVISQKPSRDICQRGTSLTIQCQVDSQVTMMFWYRQQPGQSLTLIATANQGSEATYESGFVIDKFPISRPNLTFSTLTVSNMSPEDSSIYLCAAGLGTEAFFGQGTRLTVV.

The V gene is TRBV5-6, the J gene TRBJ2-5; tentatively, D is TRBD1 (5 bases). Germline CDR1 and CDR2: SGHDT and YYEEEE. This CDR3 contains 15 residues. V lost 2 bases and J 1 base, leaving 12 bases between the germline ends. CDR3: CASSLLQDTQETQYF. Here the CDR3 DNA reads TGTGCCAGCAGCTTACTCCAGGACACCCAAGAGACCCAGTACTTC.

Points on this clonotype: It may be a read error: a sequence one base away is much more abundant. This likely comes from a read error, as the CDR3 has no conserved phenylalanine or tryptophan at its end. The gene calls are TRBV28 and TRBJ2-4; D call uncertain. Trimming removed 5 bases from V and 2 bases from J, with 13 bases in between. In germline, CDR1 is MDHEN, CDR2 SYDVKM. The CDR3 consists of 15 residues. The CDR3 spells CASSRSGVSKNIQYL. CDR3 nucleotides: TGTGCCAGCAGTCGCTCTGGGGTGTCCAAAAACATTCAGTACCTC.

The rearrangement joins TRBV2 to TRBJ2-1, with 8 bases that match TRBD2. Trimming removed 8 bases from V and 2 bases from J; junction bases left unmatched: 11. Germline V CDR1 and CDR2: SNHLY, FYNNEI. The CDR3 contains 16 residues. The CDR3 loop reads CASRSPTGRAYNEQFF. The CDR3, as DNA: TGTGCCAGCCGAAGCCCTACCGGGAGGGCCTACAATGAGCAGTTCTTC.

The V call is TRBV6-1, the J call TRBJ2-7; possible D gene TRBD2, 6 bases. Germline V gene data show CDR1 as MNHNS and CDR2 as SASEGT. The CDR3 length is 16 residues. V was clipped by 5 bases and J by 1 base, with 18 bases between them. The CDR3 region has the DNA TGTGCCAGCAGTCACCCGGGACGGGAGAGATCCTACGAGCAGTACTTC. Encoded protein: CASSHPGRERSYEQYF.

This clonotype showed up just a few times. CDR3 bases: TGTGCCAGCAGCCAAGATCCAACTAGCGGAAATGAGCAGTTCTTC. It yields the protein CASSQDPTSGNEQFF. The rearrangement joins TRBV3-1 to TRBJ2-1; 8 bases are a match to TRBD2. Germline V CDR1 and CDR2: LGHDT, YNNKEL (reference sequence). V was pared by 0 bases and J by 7 bases, with 5 bases of the junction left unmatched. This CDR3 is 15 amino acids long.

This clonotype was seen many times. The rearrangement joins TRBV11-1 to TRBJ2-5; D possibly corresponds to TRBD2 (6 bases). Germline V gene lookup returns CDR1 SGHAT and CDR2 FQDESV (reference sequence). V was clipped by 5 bases and J by 5 bases, with 18 bases between them. This CDR3 has 15 residues. CDR3 sequence: CASSELAGGDETQYF. The CDR3 bases are TGTGCCAGCAGCGAACTAGCAGGAGGGGATGAGACCCAGTACTTC.

Only a few counts were recorded for this clonotype. V and J are TRBV9 and TRBJ1-1; maybe TRBD1 (6 bases). The CDR3 has 15 amino acids. V dropped 4 bases and J dropped 3 bases, with 16 bases sitting between them. Germline V gene data show CDR1 as SGDLS and CDR2 as YYNGEE. CDR3 coding DNA: TGTGCCAGCAGCCCCTGGGAACAGGGTGACACTGAAGCTTTCTTT. This sequence encodes CASSPWEQGDTEAFF. The complete variable domain, with remaining parts taken from reference TRBV9 and TRBJ1-1, reads DSGVTQTPKHLITATGQRVTLRCSPRSGDLSVYWYQQSLDQGLQFLIQYYNGEERAKGNILERFSAQQFPDLHSELNLSSLELGDSALYFCASSPWEQGDTEAFFGQGTRLTVV.

The CDR3 DNA follows: TGTGCCACCAGTGACCTGGACAGGGGGAGAGAGACCCAGTACTTC. As protein: CATSDLDRGRETQYF. This chain connects TRBV24-1 to TRBJ2-5; 10 bases are a match to TRBD1. V was pared by 4 bases and J by 4 bases, with 5 bases of the junction left unmatched. Per germline, CDR1 KGHDR and CDR2 SFDVKD. The CDR3 runs 15 residues.

This clonotype was counted ten times or more. The gene calls are TRBV12-3 or TRBV12-4 and TRBJ2-1; D is undetermined. The V end was cut by 6 bases, the J end by 3 bases, with 15 bases between. The CDR3 consists of 15 residues. DNA for the CDR3: TGTGCCAGCAGCCTAGAACTCCGCCGCTACAATGAGCAGTTCTTC. It yields the protein CASSLELRRYNEQFF.

This clonotype was observed at least ten times. The genes are TRBV20-1 and TRBJ2-7; 9 bases align to TRBD2. V shed 7 bases and J 2 bases; nucleotides not matched to a gene: 12. Germline V gene data show CDR1 as DFQATT and CDR2 as SNEGSKA (reference sequence). CDR3 length: 15 amino acids. The chain's CDR3 is CSVRQGGGRAYEQYF. The CDR3 DNA is TGCAGTGTACGCCAAGGAGGCGGGAGGGCCTACGAGCAGTACTTC.

This clonotype was detected only a few times. The V gene is TRBV10-3, the J gene TRBJ2-3; D ambiguous. Germline V lookup: CDR1 ENHRY, CDR2 SYGVKD. The CDR3 totals 13 residues. V lost 0 bases, J lost 10 bases, and 11 bases lay in between. The CDR3 DNA follows: TGTGCCATCAGTGAGTCTAGTTCACGGGCGCAGTATTTT. Translating it yields CAISESSSRAQYF.

The chain employs TRBV6-1 and TRBJ2-2; a possible D gene is TRBD2 (6 bases). This CDR3 is 15 amino acids long. Germline CDR1 is MNHNS and CDR2 is SASEGT. The V end lost 7 bases, the J end lost 0 bases, and 12 bases lay between the germline ends. CDR3 bases: TGTGCCAGCACCCCGGGACTCACGAACACCGGGGAGCTGTTTTTT. This translates into CASTPGLTNTGELFF.